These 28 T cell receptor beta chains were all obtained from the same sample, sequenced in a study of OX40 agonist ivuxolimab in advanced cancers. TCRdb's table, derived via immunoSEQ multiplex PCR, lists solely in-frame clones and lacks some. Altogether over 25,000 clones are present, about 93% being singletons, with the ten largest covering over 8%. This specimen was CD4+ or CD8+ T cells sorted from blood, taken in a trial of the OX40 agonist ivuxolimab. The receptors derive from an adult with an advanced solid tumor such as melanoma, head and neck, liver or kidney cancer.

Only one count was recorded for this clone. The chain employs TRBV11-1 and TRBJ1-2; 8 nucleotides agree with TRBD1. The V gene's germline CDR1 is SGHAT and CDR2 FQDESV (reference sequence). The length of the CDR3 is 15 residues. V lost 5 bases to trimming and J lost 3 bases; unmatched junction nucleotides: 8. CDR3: CASSGWGQVDYGYTF. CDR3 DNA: TGTGCCAGCAGCGGGTGGGGACAGGTGGACTATGGCTACACCTTC.

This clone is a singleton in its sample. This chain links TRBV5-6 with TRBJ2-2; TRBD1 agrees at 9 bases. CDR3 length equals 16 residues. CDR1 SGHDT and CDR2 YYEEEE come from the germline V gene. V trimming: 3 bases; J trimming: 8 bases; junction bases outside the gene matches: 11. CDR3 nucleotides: TGTGCCAGCAGCTCGGGGACAGGGTTAAAAATAGGGGAGCTGTTTTTT. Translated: CASSSGTGLKIGELFF.

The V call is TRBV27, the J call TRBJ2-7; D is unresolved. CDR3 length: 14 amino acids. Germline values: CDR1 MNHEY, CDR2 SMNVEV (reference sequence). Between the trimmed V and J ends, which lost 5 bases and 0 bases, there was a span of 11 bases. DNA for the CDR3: TGTGCCAGCAGTCCCCTGGGGAACTCCTACGAGCAGTACTTC. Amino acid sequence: CASSPLGNSYEQYF.

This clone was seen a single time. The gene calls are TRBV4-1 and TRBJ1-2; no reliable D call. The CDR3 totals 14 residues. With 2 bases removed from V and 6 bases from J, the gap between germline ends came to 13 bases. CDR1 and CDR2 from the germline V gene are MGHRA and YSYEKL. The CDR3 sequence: CASSQISGGNGYTF. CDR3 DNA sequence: TGCGCCAGCAGCCAAATCAGCGGCGGTAATGGCTACACCTTC.

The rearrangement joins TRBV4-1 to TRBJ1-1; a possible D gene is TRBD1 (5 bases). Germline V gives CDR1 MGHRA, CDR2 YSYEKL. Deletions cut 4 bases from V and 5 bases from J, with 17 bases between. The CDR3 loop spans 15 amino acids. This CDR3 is CASSPTSRVGTEAFF. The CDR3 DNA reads TGCGCCAGCAGCCCCACATCCAGGGTGGGTACTGAAGCTTTCTTT.

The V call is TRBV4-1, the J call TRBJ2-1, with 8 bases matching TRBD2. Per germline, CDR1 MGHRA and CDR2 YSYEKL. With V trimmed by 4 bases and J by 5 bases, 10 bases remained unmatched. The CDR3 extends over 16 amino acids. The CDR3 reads CASSRLGLATNNEQFF. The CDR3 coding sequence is TGCGCCAGCAGCCGGCTCGGACTAGCTACTAACAATGAGCAGTTCTTC.

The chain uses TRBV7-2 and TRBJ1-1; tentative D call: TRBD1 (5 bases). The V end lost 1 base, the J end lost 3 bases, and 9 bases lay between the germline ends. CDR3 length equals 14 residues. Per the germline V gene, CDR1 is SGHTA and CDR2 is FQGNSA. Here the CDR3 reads CASSLGGVDTEAFF. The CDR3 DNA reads TGTGCCAGCAGCTTAGGGGGCGTGGACACTGAAGCTTTCTTT.

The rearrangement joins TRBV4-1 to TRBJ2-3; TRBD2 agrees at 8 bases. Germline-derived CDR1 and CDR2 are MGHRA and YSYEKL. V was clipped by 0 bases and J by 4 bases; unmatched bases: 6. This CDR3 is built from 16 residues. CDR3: CASSQDPRGGADTQYF. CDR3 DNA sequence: TGCGCCAGCAGCCAAGATCCCCGGGGGGGGGCAGATACGCAGTATTTT.

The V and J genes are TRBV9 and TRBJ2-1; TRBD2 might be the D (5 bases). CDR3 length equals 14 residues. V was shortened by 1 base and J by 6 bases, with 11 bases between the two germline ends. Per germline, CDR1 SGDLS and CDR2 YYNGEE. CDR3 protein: CASSVNLAGNEQFF. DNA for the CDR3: TGTGCCAGCAGCGTAAACCTAGCAGGCAATGAGCAGTTCTTC.

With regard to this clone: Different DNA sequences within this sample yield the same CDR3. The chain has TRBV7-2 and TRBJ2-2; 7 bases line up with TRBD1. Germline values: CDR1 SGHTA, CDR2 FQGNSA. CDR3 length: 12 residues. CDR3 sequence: CVSGGGIGELFF. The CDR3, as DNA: TGTGTCTCAGGGGGTGGTATCGGGGAGCTGTTTTTT.

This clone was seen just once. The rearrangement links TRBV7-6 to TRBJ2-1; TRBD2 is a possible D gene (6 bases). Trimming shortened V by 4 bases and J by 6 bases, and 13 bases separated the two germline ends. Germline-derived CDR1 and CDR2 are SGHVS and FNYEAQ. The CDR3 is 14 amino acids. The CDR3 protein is CASSSRGGSNEQFF. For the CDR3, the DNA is TGTGCCAGCAGCTCTCGAGGAGGGAGCAATGAGCAGTTCTTC. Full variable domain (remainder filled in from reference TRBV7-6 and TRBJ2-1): GAGVSQSPRYKVTKRGQDVALRCDPISGHVSLYWYRQALGQGPEFLTYFNYEAQQDKSGLPNDRFSAERPEGSISTLTIQRTEQRDSAMYRCASSSRGGSNEQFFGPGTRLTVL.

CDR3 bases: TGTGCCAGCAGTGCTAACTATGGCTACACCTTC. This codes for CASSANYGYTF. The chain links TRBV25-1 to TRBJ1-2; D remains unclear. In germline, CDR1 is MGHDK, CDR2 SYGVNS. The CDR3 is 11 amino acids. Trimming shortened V by 4 bases and J by 0 bases, and 0 bases separated the two germline ends.

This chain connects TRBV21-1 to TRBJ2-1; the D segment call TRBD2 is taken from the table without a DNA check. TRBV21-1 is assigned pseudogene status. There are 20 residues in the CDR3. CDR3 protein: CASSKASGTSGRGGDNEQFF. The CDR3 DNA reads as TGTGCCAGCAGCAAAGCTTCCGGGACTAGCGGGAGGGGGGGGGACAATGAGCAGTTCTTC.

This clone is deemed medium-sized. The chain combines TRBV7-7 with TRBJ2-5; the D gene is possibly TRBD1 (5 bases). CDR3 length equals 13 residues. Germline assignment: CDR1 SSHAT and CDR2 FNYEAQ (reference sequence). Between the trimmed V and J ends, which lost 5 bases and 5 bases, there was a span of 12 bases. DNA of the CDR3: TGTGCCAGCAGCCGGATGGGGCGGGAGACCCAGTACTTC. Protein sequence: CASSRMGRETQYF. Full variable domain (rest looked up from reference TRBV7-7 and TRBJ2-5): GAGVSQSPRYKVTKRGQDVTLRCDPISSHATLYWYQQALGQGPEFLTYFNYEAQPDKSGLPSDRFSAERPEGSISTLTIQRTEQRDSAMYRCASSRMGRETQYFGPGTRLLVL.

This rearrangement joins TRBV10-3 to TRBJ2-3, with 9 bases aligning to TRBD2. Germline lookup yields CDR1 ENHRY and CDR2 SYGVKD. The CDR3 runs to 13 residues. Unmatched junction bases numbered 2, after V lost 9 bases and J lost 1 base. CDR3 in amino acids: CAMRTSGTDTQYF. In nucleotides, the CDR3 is TGTGCCATGCGGACTAGCGGCACAGATACGCAGTATTTT.

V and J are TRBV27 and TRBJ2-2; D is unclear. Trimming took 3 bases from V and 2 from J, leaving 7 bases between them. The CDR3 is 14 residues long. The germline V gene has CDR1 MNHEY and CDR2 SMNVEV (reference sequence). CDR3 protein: CASSFAENTGELFF. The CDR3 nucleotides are TGTGCCAGCAGTTTTGCGGAAAACACCGGGGAGCTGTTTTTT.

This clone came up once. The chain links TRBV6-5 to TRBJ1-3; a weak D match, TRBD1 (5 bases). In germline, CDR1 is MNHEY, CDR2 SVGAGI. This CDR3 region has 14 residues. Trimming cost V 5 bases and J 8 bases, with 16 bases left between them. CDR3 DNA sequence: TGTGCCAGCAGTCCCGGGACGGACGAGGACACCATATATTTT. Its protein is CASSPGTDEDTIYF.

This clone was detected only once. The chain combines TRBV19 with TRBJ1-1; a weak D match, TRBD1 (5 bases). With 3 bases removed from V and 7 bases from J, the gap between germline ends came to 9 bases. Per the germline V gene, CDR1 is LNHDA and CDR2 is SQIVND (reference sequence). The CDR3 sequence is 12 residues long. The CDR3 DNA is TGTGCCAGTAGTATGGGGGGGATTGAAGCTTTCTTT. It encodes CASSMGGIEAFF.

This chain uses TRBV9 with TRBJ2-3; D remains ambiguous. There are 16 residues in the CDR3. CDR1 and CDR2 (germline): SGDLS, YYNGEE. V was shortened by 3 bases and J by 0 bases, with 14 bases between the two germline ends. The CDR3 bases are TGTGCCAGCAGCGCGCCGAGTCGAACTAGCACAGATACGCAGTATTTT. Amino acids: CASSAPSRTSTDTQYF.

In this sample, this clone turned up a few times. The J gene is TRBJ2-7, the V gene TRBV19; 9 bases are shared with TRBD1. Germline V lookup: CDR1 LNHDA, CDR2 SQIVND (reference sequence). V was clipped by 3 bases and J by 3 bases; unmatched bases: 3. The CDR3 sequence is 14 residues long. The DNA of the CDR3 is TGTGCCAGTAGTATCGGACAGGGGAGCTACGAGCAGTACTTC. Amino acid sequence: CASSIGQGSYEQYF.

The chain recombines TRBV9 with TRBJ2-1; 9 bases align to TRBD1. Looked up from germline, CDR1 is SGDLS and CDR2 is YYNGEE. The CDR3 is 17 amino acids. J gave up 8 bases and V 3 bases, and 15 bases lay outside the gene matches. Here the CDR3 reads CASSGLTDRGFGDEQFF. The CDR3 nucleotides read TGTGCCAGCAGCGGACTAACGGACAGGGGTTTTGGCGATGAGCAGTTCTTC.

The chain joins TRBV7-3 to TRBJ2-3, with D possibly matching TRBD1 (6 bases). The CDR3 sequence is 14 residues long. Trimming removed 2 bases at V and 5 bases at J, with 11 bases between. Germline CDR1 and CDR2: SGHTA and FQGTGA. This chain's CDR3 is CASSLEGVGDTQYF. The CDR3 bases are TGTGCCAGCAGCTTAGAGGGGGTTGGAGATACGCAGTATTTT.

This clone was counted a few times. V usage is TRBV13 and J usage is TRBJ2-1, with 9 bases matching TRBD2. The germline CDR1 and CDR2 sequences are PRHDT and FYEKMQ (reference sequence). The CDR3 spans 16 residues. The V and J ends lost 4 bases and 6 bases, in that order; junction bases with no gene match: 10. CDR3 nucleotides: TGTGCCAGCAGCTCCCCTACCGGGACTAGCTTCAATGAGCAGTTCTTC. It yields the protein CASSSPTGTSFNEQFF. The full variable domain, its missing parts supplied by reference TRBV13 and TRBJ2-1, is AAGVIQSPRHLIKEKRETATLKCYPIPRHDTVYWYQQGPGQDPQFLISFYEKMQSDKGSIPDRFSAQQFSDYHSELNMSSLELGDSALYFCASSSPTGTSFNEQFFGPGTRLTVL.

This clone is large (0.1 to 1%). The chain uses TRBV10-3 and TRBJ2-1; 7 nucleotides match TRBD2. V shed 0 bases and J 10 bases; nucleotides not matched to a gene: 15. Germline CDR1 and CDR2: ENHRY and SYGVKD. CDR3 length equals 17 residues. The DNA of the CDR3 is TGTGCCATCAGTGAGTCGTCTGAGTTGTTCCGGGAGGACGAGCAGTTCTTC. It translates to CAISESSELFREDEQFF.

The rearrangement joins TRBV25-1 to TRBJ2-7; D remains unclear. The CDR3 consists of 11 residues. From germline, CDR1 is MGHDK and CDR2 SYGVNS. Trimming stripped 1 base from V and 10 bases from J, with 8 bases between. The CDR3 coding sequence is TGTGCCAGCAGTGAATCGCTCCTCCAGTACTTC. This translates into CASSESLLQYF.

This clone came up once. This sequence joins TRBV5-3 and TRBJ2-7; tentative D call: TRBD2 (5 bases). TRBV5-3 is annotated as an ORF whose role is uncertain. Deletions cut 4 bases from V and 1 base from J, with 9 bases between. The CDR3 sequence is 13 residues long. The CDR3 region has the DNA TGTGCCAGAAGCCGGACTTTGTCCTACGAGCAGTACTTC. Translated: CARSRTLSYEQYF.

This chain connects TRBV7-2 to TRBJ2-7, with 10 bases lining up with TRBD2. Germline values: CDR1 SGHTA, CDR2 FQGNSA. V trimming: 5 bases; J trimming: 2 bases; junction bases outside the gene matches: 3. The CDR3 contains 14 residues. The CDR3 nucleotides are TGTGCCAGCAGCCGACTAGCGGGCCCCTACGAGCAGTACTTC. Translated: CASSRLAGPYEQYF.

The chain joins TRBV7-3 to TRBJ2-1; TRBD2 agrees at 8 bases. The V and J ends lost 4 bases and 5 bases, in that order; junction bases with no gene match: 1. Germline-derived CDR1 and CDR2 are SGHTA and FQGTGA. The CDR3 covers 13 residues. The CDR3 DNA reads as TGTGCCAGCAGCTCCGGGGGGGACAATGAGCAGTTCTTC. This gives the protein CASSSGGDNEQFF.